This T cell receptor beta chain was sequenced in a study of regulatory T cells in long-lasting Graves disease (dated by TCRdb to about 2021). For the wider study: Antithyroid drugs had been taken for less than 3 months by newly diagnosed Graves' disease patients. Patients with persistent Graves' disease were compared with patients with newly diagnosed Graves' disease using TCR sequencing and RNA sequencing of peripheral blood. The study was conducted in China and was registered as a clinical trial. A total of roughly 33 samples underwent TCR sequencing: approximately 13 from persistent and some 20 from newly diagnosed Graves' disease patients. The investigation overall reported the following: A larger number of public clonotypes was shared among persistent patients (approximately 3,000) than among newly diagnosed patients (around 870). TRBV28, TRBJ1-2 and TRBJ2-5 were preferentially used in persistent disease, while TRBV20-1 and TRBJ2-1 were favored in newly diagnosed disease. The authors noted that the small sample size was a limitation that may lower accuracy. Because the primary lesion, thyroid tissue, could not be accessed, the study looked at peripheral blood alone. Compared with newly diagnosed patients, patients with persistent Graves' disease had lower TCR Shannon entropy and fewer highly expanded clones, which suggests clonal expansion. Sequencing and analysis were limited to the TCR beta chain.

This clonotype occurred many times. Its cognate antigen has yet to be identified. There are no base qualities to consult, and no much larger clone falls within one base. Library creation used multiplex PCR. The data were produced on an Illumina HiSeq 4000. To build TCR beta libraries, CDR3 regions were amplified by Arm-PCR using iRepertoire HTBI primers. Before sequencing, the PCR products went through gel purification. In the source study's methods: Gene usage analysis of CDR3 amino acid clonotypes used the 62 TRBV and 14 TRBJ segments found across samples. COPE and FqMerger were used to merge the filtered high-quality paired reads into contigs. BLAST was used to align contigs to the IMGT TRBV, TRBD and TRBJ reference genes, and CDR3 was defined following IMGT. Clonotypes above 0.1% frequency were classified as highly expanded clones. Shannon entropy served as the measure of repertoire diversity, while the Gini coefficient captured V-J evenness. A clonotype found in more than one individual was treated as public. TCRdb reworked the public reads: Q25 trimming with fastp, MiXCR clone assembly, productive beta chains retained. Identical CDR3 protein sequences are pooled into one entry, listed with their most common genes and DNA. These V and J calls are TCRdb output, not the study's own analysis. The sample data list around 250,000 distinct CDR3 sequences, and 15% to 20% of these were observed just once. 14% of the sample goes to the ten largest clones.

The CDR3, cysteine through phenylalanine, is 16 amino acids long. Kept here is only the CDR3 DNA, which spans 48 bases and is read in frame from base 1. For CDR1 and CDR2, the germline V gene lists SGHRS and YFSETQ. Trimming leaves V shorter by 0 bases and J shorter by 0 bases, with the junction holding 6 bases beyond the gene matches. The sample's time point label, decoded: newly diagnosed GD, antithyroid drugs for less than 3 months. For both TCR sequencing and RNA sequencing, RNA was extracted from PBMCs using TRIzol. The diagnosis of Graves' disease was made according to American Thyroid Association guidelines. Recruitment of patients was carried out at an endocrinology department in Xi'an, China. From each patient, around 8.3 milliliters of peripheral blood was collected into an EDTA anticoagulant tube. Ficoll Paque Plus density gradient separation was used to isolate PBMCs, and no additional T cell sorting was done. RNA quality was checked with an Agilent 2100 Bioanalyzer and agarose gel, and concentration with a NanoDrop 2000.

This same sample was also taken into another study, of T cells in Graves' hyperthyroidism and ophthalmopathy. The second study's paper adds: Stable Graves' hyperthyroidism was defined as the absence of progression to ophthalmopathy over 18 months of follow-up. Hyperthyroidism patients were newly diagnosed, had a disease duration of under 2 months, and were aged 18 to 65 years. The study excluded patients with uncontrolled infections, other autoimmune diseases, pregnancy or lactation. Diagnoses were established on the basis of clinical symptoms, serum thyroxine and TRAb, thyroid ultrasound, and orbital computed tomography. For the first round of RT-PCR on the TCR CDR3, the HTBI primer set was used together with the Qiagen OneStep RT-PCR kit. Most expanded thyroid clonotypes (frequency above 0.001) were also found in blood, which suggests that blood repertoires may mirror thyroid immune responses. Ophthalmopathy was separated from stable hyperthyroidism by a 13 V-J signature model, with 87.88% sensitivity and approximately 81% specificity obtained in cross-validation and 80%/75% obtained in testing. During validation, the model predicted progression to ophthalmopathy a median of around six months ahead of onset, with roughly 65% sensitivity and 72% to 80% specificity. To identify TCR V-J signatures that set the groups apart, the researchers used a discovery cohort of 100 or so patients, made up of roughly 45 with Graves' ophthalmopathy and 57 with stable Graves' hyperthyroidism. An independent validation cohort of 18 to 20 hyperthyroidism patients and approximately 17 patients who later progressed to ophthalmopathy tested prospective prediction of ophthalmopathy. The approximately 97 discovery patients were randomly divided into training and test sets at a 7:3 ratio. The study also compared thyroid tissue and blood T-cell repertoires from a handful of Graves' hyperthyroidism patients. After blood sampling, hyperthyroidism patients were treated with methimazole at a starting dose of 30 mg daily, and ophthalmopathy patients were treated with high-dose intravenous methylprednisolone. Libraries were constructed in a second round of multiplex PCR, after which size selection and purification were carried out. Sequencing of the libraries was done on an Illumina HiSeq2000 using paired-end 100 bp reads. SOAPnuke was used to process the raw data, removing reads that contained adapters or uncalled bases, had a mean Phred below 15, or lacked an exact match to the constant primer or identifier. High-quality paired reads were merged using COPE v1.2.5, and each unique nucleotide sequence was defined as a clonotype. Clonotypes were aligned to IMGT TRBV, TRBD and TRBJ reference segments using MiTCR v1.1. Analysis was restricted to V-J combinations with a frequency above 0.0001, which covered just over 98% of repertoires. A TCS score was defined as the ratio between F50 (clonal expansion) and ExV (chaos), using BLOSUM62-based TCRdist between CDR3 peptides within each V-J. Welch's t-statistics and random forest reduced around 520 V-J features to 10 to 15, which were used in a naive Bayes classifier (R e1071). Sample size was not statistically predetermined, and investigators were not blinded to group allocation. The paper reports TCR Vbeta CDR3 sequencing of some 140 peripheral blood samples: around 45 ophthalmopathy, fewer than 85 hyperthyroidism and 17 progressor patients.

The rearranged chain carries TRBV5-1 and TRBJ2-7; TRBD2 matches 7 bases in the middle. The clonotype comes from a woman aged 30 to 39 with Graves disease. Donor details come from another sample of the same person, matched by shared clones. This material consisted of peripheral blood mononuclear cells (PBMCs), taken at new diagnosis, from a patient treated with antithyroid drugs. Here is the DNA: TGCGCCAGCAGCTTGGACTTGGGACTATACTCCTACGAGCAGTACTTC. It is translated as CASSLDLGLYSYEQYF.